Listed here is a single T cell receptor (beta chain). Its antigen is as yet unknown. The CDR3 consists of 13 residues. Germline V gives CDR1 GTSNPN, CDR2 SVGIG (reference sequence). With V trimmed by 5 bases and J by 7 bases, 5 bases remained unmatched. With random hexamers, reverse transcription was performed on roughly 0.5 to 1 ug of RNA. Amplification of TCR beta CDR3 used immunoSEQ multiplex PCR across 54 Vbeta and 13 Jbeta. TCRdb processed the immunoSEQ multiplex PCR reads anew with MiXCR; each CDR3 protein has one entry. The data show more than 150,000 distinct CDR3 sequences, 85% to 95% seen once. The data stem from a study of CD8 T cells in Susac syndrome. TCR beta was sequenced from blood CD8+ and CD4+ T cells. General study points: Total CD8+ and CD8+ TEMRA repertoires contained 15 to 20 and five Susac-specific public clones, respectively.

The source is a human donor with Susac syndrome. V usage is TRBV30 and J usage is TRBJ1-5, with 10 positions matching TRBD1. Material: CD8+ T cells from PBMCs. CDR3 nucleotides: TGTGCCTGGGGGGGACAGGGGTCGCAGCCCCAGCATTTT. This sequence encodes CAWGGQGSQPQHF.